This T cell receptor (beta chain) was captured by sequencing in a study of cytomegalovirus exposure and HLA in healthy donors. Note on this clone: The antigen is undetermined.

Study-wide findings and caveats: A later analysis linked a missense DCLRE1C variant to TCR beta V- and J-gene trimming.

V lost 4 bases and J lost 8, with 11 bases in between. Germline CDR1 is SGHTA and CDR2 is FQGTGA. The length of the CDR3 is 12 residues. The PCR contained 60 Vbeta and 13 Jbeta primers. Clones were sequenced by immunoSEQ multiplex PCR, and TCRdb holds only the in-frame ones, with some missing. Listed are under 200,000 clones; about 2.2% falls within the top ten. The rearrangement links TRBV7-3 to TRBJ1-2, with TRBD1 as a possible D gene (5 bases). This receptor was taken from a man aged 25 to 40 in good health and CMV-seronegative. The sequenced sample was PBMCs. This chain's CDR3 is CASSSQGHGYTF. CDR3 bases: TGTGCCAGCAGCTCTCAGGGCCACGGCTACACCTTC.